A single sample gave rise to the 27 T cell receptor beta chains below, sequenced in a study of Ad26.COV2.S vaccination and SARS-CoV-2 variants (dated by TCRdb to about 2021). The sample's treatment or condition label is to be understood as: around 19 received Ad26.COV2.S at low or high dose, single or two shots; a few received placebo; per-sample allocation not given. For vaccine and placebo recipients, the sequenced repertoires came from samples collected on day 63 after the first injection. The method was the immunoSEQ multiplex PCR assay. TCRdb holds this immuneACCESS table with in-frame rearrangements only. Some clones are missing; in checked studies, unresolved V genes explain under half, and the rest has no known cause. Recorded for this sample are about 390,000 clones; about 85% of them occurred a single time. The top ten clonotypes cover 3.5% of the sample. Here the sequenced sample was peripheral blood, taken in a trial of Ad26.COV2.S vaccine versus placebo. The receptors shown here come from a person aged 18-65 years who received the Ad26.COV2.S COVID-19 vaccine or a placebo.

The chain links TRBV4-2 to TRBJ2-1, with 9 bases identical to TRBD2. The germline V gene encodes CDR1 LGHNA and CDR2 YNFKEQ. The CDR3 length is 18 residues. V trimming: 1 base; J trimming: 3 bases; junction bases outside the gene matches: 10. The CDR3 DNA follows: TGTGCCAGCAGCCAAGTCCTGAAAGCGGGGGGTGTCTACAATGAGCAGTTCTTC. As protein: CASSQVLKAGGVYNEQFF.

The CDR3 spells CASSLLDRVNEQFF. Here the CDR3 DNA reads TGTGCCAGCAGCTTACTGGACAGGGTCAATGAGCAGTTCTTC. V is TRBV7-9 and J is TRBJ2-1; 8 nucleotides match TRBD1. This CDR3 region has 14 residues. Germline trimming cut 2 bases from V and 6 bases from J; bases unmatched to any gene: 3. Germline V gene data show CDR1 as SEHNR and CDR2 as FQNEAQ (reference sequence).

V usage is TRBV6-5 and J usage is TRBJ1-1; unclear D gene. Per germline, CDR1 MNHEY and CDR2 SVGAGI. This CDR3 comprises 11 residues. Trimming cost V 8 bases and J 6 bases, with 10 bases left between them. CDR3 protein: CASRFSAEAFF. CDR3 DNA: TGTGCCAGCCGGTTCAGCGCTGAAGCTTTCTTT.

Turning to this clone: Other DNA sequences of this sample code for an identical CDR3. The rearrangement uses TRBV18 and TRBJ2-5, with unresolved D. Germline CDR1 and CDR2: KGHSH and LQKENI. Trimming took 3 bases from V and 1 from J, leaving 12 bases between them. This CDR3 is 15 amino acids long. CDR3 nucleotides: TGTGCCAGCTCACCGCCGACTGGCCTCCAAGAGACCCAGTACTTC. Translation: CASSPPTGLQETQYF.

The CDR3 sequence: CASSLVETHGYTF. The DNA of the CDR3 is TGTGCCAGCAGCTTAGTAGAGACGCATGGCTACACCTTC. The chain has TRBV7-9 and TRBJ1-2; D ambiguous. Trimming left V 1 base short and J 6 bases short, with 9 bases between. The germline CDR1 and CDR2 sequences are SEHNR and FQNEAQ (reference sequence). This CDR3 is 13 amino acids long.

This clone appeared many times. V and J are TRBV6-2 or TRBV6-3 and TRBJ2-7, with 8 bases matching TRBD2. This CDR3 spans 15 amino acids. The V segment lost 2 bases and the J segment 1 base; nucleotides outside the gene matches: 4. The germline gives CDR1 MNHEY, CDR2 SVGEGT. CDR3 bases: TGTGCCAGCAGTTACCAACTAGCGGAGTCCTACGAGCAGTACTTC. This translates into CASSYQLAESYEQYF.

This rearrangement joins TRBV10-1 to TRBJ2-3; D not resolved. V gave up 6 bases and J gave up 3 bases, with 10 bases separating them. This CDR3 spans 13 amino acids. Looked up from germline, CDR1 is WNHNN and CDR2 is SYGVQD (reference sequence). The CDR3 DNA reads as TGCGCCAGCAGCCCCTTCGTGACAGATACGCAGTATTTT. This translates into CASSPFVTDTQYF.

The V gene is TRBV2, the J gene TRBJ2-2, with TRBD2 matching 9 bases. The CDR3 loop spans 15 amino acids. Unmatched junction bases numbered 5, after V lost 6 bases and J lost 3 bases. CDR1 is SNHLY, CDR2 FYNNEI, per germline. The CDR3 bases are TGTGCCAGCAGCCGCGGGGGGGCGGACACCGGGGAGCTGTTTTTT. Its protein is CASSRGGADTGELFF. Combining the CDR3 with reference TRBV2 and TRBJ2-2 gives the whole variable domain EPEVTQTPSHQVTQMGQEVILRCVPISNHLYFYWYRQILGQKVEFLVSFYNNEISEKSEIFDDQFSVERPDGSNFTLKIRSTKLEDSAMYFCASSRGGADTGELFFGEGSRLTVL.

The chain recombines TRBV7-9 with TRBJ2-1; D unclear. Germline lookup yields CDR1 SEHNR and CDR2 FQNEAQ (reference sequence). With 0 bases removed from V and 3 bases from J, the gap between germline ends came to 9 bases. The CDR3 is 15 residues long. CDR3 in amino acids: CASSLAGMGYNEQFF. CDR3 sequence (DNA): TGTGCCAGCAGCTTAGCAGGTATGGGCTACAATGAGCAGTTCTTC.

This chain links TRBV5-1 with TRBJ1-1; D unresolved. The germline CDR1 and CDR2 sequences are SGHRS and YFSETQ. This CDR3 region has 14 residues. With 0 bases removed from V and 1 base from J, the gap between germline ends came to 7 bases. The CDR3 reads CASSLVPSNTEAFF. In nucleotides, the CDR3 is TGCGCCAGCAGCTTGGTCCCCTCGAACACTGAAGCTTTCTTT.

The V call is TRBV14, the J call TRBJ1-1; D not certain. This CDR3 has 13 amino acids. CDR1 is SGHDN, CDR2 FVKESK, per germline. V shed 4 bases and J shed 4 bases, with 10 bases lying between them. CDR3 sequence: CASSPWASTEAFF. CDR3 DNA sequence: TGTGCCAGCAGCCCCTGGGCCTCCACTGAAGCTTTCTTT.

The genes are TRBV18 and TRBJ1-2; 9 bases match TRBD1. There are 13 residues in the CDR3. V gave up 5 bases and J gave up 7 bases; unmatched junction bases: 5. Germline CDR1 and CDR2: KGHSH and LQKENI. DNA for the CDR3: TGTGCCAGCTCATCGGGACAGGGACGTGGCTACACCTTC. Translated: CASSSGQGRGYTF.

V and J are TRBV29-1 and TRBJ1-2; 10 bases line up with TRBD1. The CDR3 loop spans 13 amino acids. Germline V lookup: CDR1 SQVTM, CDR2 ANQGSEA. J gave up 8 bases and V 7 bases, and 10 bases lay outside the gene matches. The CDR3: CSGFDRGPTGYTF. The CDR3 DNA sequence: TGCAGCGGGTTCGACAGGGGGCCTACGGGCTACACCTTC.

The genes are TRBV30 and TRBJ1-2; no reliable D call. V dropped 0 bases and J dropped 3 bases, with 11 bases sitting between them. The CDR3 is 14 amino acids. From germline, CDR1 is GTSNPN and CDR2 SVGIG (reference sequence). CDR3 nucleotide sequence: TGTGCCTGGAGTGTGACAATCAATTACTATGGCTACACCTTC. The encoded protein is CAWSVTINYYGYTF.

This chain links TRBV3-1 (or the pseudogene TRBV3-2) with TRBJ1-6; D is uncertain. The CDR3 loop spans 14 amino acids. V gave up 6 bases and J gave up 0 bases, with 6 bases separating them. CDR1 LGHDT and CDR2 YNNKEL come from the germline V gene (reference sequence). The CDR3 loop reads CASSGSSYNSPLHF. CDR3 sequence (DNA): TGTGCCAGCAGTGGGAGCTCCTATAATTCACCCCTCCACTTT.

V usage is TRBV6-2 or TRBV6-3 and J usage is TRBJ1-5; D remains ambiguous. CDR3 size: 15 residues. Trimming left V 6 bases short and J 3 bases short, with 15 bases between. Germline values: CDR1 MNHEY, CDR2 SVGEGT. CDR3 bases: TGTGCCAGCAGCCCTCCTTCTGGTGACAATCAGCCCCAGCATTTT. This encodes CASSPPSGDNQPQHF.

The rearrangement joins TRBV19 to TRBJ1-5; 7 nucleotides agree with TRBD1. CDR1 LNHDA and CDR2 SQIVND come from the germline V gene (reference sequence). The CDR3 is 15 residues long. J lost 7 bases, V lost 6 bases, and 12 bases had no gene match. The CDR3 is CASSPNRGEGQPQHF. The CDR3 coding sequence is TGTGCCAGTAGCCCGAACAGGGGAGAGGGGCAGCCCCAGCATTTT.

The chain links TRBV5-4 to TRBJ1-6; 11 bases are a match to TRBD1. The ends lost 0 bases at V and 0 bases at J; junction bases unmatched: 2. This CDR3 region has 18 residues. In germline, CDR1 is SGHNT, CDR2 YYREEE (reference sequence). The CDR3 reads CASSLDGTGGSYNSPLHF. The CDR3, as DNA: TGTGCCAGCAGCTTGGACGGGACAGGGGGCTCCTATAATTCACCCCTCCACTTT.

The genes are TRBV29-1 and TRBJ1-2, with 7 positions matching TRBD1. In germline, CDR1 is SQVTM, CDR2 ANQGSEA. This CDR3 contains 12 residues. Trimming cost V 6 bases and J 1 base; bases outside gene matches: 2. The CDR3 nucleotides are TGCAGCGTCAGGGGGGATAACTATGGCTACACCTTC. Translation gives CSVRGDNYGYTF. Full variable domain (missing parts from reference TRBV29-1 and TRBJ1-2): SAVISQKPSRDICQRGTSLTIQCQVDSQVTMMFWYRQQPGQSLTLIATANQGSEATYESGFVIDKFPISRPNLTFSTLTVSNMSPEDSSIYLCSVRGDNYGYTFGSGTRLTVV.

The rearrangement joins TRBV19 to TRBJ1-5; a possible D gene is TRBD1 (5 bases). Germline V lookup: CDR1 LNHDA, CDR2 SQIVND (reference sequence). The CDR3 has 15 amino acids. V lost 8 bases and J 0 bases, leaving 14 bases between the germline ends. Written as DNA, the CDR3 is TGTGCCAGTCTCCCCGGGACTTATAGCAATCAGCCCCAGCATTTT. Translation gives CASLPGTYSNQPQHF.

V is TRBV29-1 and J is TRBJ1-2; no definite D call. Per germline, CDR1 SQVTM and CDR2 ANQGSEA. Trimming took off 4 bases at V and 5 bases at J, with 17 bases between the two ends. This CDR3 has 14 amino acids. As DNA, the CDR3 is TGCAGCGTTGTACGATTTGGGTTGGAATATGGCTACACCTTC. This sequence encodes CSVVRFGLEYGYTF. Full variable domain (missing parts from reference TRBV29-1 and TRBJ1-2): SAVISQKPSRDICQRGTSLTIQCQVDSQVTMMFWYRQQPGQSLTLIATANQGSEATYESGFVIDKFPISRPNLTFSTLTVSNMSPEDSSIYLCSVVRFGLEYGYTFGSGTRLTVV.

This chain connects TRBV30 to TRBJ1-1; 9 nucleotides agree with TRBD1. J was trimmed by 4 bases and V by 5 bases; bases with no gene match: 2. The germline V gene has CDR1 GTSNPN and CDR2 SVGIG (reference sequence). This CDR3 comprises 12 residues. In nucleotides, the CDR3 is TGTGCCTGGTTGGGACAGGGCACTGAAGCTTTCTTT. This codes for CAWLGQGTEAFF.

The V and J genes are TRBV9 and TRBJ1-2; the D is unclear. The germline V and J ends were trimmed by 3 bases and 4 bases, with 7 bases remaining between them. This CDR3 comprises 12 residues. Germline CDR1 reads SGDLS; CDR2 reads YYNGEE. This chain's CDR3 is CASSDRPYGYTF. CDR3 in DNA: TGTGCCAGCAGCGACCGACCCTATGGCTACACCTTC.

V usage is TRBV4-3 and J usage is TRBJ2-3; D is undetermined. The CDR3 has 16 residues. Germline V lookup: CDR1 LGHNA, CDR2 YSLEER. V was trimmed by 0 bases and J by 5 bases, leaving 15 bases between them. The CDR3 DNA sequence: TGCGCCAGCAGCCAAGATCCTTCCGTCTTGGGAGATACGCAGTATTTT. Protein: CASSQDPSVLGDTQYF.

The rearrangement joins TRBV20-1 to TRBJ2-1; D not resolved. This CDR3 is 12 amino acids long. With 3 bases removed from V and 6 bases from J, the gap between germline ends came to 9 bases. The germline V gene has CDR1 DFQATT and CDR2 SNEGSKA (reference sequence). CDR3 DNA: TGCAGTGCTAGTGTGTGGGGCAATGAGCAGTTCTTC. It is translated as CSASVWGNEQFF.

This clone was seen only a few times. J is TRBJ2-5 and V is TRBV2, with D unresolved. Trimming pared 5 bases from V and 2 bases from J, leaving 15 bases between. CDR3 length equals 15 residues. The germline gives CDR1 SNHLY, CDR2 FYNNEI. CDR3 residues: CASSLAVLLQETQYF. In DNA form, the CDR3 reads TGTGCCAGCAGTCTGGCAGTGTTACTTCAAGAGACCCAGTACTTC.

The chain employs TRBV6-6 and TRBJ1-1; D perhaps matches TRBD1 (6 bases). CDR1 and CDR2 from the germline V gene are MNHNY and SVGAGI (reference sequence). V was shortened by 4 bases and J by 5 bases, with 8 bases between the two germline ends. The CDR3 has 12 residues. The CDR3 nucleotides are TGTGCCAGCAGTTGGCAGGGGACTGAAGCTTTCTTT. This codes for CASSWQGTEAFF.